This TCR beta chain emerged from a study of shared clonotypes between healthy human individuals. This table comes from immunoSEQ multiplex PCR, and its TCRdb copy is limited to in-frame clones, with some not included. This table holds around 2.1 million clones, roughly 91% found once. The naive CD8 subset, CD45RO-negative cells positively selected for CCR7, excluded terminally differentiated effector memory CD45RA+ cells. Germline values: CDR1 MGHRA, CDR2 YSYEKL. With 4 bases removed from V and 0 bases from J, the gap between germline ends came to 12 bases. The CDR3 totals 15 residues. The sequence came from a man aged 18 to 29 in good health. Some clones in this sample may be carry-over from other donors' samples. The specimen was naive CD8+ T cells from PBMCs. This sequence joins TRBV4-1 and TRBJ1-2; no firm D call. CDR3 region: CASSRSHGANYGYTF. In DNA form, the CDR3 reads TGCGCCAGCAGCCGAAGCCATGGGGCTAACTATGGCTACACCTTC.